These 8 T cell receptor beta chains originate from one sample sequenced in a study of identical twins. Using its own MiXCR run on the 5' RACE reads, TCRdb lists one record per CDR3 protein. The table records around 250,000 distinct CDR3 sequences, 6.5% to 9.5% of them present only once. This sample was also put to use in a study of yellow fever vaccine responses in identical twins.

Material for sequencing was CD8+ T cells sorted from blood. The source is a woman aged 18-30 years in good health.

Remarks on this clonotype: This may arise from a read error, as a much more abundant clone is one base away. Written as DNA, the CDR3 is TGCGCCAGCAGCTTGTCGGCTAGCGGGTCCACAGATACGCAGTATTTT. Protein sequence: CASSLSASGSTDTQYF. This chain links TRBV5-1 with TRBJ2-3; 8 nucleotides match TRBD2. CDR1 is SGHRS and CDR2 is YFSETQ in the germline V gene. V shed 1 base, J shed 2 bases, and the junction held 6 bases outside the gene matches. The CDR3 contains 16 residues.

This clonotype was picked up many times. This sequence joins TRBV21-1 and TRBJ2-4. TRBV21-1 is annotated as a pseudogene. The CDR3 covers 14 residues. CDR3 DNA sequence: TGTGCCAGCAGCAAAACAGCAGCCAAAAACATTCAGTACTTC. Its translation is CASSKTAAKNIQYF.

This clonotype showed up just a few times. The genes are TRBV27 and TRBJ2-2; 13 nucleotides match TRBD2. Unmatched junction bases numbered 18, after V lost 5 bases and J lost 3 bases. There are 21 residues in the CDR3. Germline lookup yields CDR1 MNHEY and CDR2 SMNVEV (reference sequence). CDR3 coding DNA: TGTGCCAGCAGTACGCCTCCGGGACTAGCGGGATGGGGGGTGGACACCGGGGAGCTGTTTTTT. Residues: CASSTPPGLAGWGVDTGELFF.

This clonotype occurred a few times. V usage is TRBV12-3 or TRBV12-4 and J usage is TRBJ2-7, with 7 bases that match TRBD2. CDR3 length equals 15 residues. Trimming removed 3 bases from V and 7 bases from J; junction bases left unmatched: 12. This CDR3 is CASSFLGGRRSEQYF. For the CDR3, the DNA is TGTGCCAGCAGTTTCCTTGGCGGGAGAAGGTCGGAGCAGTACTTC.

This clonotype occurred a few times. The CDR3 nucleotides read TGTGCCAGCAGTCCCCTTGGAGGGCTCTATAATTCACCCCTCCACTTT. It translates to CASSPLGGLYNSPLHF. The V call is TRBV27, the J call TRBJ1-6; D not resolved. Trimming removed 5 bases from V and 3 bases from J, with 14 bases in between. CDR1 is MNHEY, CDR2 SMNVEV, per germline (reference sequence). This CDR3 spans 16 amino acids.

This clonotype came up a few times. This chain uses TRBV4-3 with TRBJ1-4; possibly TRBD1 for D (6 bases). This CDR3 is built from 14 residues. Germline lookup yields CDR1 LGHNA and CDR2 YSLEER. V was cut by 2 bases and J by 6 bases, with 10 bases left in between. The CDR3 is CASSQHREDEKLFF. CDR3 coding DNA: TGCGCCAGCAGCCAACACAGGGAAGATGAAAAACTGTTTTTT.

This clonotype was seen repeatedly, ten times or more. This chain connects TRBV28 to TRBJ1-2, with 7 bases identical to TRBD1. Germline V gene lookup returns CDR1 MDHEN and CDR2 SYDVKM. This CDR3 has 16 residues. The J segment lost 7 bases and the V segment lost 5 bases, leaving 16 bases of the junction unmatched. The CDR3 DNA reads as TGTGCCAGCAGTACCTTGACAGGGCGGCCCCTAGGTGGCTACACCTTC. Its protein is CASSTLTGRPLGGYTF.

This clonotype was observed a handful of times. The rearrangement uses TRBV5-1 and TRBJ2-1; 16 bases are shared with TRBD2. V shed 5 bases and J 2 bases; nucleotides not matched to a gene: 10. Per the germline V gene, CDR1 is SGHRS and CDR2 is YFSETQ. The CDR3 covers 19 residues. CDR3 loop: CASRQTGTSGGGTYNEQFF. The CDR3 DNA sequence: TGCGCCAGCAGGCAGACCGGGACTAGCGGGGGGGGGACCTACAATGAGCAGTTCTTC.